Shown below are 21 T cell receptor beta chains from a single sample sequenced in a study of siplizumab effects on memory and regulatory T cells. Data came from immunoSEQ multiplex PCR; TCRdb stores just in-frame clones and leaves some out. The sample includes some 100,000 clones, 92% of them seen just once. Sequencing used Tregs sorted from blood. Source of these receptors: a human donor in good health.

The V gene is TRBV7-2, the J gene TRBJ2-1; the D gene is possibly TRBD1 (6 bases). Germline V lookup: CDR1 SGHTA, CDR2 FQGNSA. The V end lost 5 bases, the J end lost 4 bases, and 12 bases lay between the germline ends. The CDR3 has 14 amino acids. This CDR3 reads CASSPGTPYNEQFF. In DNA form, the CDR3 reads TGTGCCAGCAGCCCCGGGACACCATACAATGAGCAGTTCTTC.

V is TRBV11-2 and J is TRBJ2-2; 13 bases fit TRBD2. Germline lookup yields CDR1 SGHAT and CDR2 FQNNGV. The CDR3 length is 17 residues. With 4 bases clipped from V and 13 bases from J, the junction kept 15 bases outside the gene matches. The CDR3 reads CASSYLTSGRSAMRLFF. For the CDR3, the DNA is TGTGCCAGCAGCTACTTGACTAGCGGGAGGTCGGCTATGCGGCTGTTTTTT.

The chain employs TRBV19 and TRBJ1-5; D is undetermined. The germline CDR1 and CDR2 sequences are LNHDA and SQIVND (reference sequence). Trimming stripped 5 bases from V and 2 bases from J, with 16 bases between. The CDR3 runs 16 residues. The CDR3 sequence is CASSPMGSGGNQPQHF. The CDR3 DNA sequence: TGTGCCAGTAGTCCGATGGGATCGGGAGGCAATCAGCCCCAGCATTTT.

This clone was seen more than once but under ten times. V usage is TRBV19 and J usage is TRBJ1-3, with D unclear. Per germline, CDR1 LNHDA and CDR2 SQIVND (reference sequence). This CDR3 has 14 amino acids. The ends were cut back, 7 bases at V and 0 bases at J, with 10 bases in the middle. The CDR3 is CASNEDLSGNTIYF. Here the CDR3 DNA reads TGTGCCAGTAATGAGGATCTCTCTGGAAACACCATATATTTT.

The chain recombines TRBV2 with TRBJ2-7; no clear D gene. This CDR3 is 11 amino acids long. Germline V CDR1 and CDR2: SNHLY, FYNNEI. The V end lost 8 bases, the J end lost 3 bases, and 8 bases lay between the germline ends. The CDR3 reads CASGYGYEQYF. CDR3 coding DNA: TGTGCCAGCGGCTATGGCTACGAGCAGTACTTC.

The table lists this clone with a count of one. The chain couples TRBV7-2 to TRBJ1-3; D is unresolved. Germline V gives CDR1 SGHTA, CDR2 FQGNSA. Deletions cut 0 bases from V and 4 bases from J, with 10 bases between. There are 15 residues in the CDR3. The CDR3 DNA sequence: TGTGCCAGCAGCTTAGCGCCGGTCATAGGAAACACCATATATTTT. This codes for CASSLAPVIGNTIYF.

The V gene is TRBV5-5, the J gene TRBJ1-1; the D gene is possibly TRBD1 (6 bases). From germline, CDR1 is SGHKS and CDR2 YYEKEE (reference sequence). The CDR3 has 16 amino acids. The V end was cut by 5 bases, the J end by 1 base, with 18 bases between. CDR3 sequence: CASRALTGTSNTEAFF. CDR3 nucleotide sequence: TGTGCCAGCAGGGCGCTAACCGGGACATCGAACACTGAAGCTTTCTTT.

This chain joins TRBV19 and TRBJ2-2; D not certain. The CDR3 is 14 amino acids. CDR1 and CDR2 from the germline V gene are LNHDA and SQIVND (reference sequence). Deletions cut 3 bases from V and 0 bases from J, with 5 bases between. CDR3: CASSIGPNTGELFF. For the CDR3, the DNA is TGTGCCAGTAGTATTGGCCCGAACACCGGGGAGCTGTTTTTT.

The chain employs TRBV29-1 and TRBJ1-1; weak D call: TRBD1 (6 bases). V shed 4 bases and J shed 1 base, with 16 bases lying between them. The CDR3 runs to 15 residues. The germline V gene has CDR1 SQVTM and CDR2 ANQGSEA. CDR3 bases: TGCAGCGTTGCCAGGGGCGGACTTGGGAACACTGAAGCTTTCTTT. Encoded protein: CSVARGGLGNTEAFF.

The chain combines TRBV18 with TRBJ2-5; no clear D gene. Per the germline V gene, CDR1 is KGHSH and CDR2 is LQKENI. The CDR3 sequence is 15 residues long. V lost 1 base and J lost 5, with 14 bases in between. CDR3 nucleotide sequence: TGTGCCAGCTCACCACAGCGAGACCTCAGGGAGACCCAGTACTTC. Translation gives CASSPQRDLRETQYF.

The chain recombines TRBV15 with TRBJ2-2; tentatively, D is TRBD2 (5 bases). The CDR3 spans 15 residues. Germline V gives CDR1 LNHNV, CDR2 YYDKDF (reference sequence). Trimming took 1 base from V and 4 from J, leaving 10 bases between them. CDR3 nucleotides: TGTGCCACCAGCAGAGTACTAGAACCCACCGGGGAGCTGTTTTTT. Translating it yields CATSRVLEPTGELFF.

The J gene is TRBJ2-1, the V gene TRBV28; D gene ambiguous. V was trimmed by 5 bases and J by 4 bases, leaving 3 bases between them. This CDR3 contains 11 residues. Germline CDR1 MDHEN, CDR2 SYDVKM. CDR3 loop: CASSPYNEQFF. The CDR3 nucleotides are TGTGCCAGCAGTCCTTACAATGAGCAGTTCTTC.

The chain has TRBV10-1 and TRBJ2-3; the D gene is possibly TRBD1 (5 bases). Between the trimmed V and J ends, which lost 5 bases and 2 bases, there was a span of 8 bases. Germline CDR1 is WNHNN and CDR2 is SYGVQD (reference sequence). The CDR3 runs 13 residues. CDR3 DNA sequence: TGCGCCAGCAGTCAGACAGTCACAGATACGCAGTATTTT. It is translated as CASSQTVTDTQYF.

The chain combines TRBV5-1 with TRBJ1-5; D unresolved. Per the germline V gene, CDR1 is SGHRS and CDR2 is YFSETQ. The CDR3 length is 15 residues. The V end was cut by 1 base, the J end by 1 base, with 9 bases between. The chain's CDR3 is CASSLYGDSNQPQHF. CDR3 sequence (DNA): TGCGCCAGCAGCTTGTATGGTGACAGCAATCAGCCCCAGCATTTT.

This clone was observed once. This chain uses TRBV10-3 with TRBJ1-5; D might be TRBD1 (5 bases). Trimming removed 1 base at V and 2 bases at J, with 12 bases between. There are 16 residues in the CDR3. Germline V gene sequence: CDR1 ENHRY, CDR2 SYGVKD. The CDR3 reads CAISEFGGVGNQPQHF. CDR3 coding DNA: TGTGCCATCAGTGAGTTCGGGGGGGTCGGCAATCAGCCCCAGCATTTT.

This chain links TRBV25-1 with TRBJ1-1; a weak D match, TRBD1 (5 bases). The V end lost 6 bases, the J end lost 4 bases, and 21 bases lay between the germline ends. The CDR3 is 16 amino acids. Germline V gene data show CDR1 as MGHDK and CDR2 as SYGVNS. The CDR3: CASSADEGTGGTEAFF. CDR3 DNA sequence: TGTGCCAGCAGCGCCGATGAGGGGACGGGGGGCACTGAAGCTTTCTTT.

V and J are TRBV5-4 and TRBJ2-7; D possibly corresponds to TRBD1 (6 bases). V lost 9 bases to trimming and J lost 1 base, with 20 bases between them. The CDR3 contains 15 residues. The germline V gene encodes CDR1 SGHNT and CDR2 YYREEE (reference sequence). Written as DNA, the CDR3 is TGTGCCAACAGGCAAGAACAGGGAGTTTCCTACGAGCAGTACTTC. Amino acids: CANRQEQGVSYEQYF.

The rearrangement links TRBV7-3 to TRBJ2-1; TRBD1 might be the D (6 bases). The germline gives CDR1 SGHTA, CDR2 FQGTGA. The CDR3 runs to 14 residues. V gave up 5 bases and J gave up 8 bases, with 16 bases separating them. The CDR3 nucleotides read TGTGCCAGCAGCCCGTCAGGGGTGGACGATGAGCAGTTCTTC. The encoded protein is CASSPSGVDDEQFF.

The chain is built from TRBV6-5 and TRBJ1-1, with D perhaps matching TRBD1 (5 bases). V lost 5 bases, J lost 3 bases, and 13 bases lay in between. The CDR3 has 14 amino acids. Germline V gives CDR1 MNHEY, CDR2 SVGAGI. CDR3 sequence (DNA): TGTGCCAGCAGTCTCCGACAGTTTTACACTGAAGCTTTCTTT. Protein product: CASSLRQFYTEAFF.

CDR3 residues: CASSLGAGAYNEQFF. In nucleotides, the CDR3 is TGTGCCAGCAGCTTAGGGGCAGGGGCCTACAATGAGCAGTTCTTC. The chain employs TRBV11-3 and TRBJ2-1, with D possibly TRBD1 on 6 matching bases. CDR1 and CDR2 from the germline V gene are SGHNT and YENEEA. With 1 base removed from V and 2 bases from J, the gap between germline ends came to 9 bases. This CDR3 spans 15 amino acids.

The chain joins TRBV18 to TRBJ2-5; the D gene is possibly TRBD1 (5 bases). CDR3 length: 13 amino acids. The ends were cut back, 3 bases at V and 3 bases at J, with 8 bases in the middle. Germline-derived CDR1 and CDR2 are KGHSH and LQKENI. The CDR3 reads CASSPNRKETQYF. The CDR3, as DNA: TGTGCCAGCTCACCCAACAGGAAAGAGACCCAGTACTTC.